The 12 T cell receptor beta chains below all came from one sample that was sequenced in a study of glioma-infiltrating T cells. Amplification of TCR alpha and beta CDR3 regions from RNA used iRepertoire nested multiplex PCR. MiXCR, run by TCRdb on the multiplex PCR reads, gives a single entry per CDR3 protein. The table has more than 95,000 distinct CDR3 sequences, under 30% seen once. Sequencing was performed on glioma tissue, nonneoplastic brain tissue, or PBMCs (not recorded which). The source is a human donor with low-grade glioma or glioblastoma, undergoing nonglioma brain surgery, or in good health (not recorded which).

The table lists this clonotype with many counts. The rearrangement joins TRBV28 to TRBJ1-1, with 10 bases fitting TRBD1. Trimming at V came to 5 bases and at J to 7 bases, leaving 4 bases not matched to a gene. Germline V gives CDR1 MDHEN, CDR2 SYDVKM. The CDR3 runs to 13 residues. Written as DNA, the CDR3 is TGTGCCAGCAGTCCGCGGACAGGGGGTGAAGCTTTCTTT. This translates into CASSPRTGGEAFF.

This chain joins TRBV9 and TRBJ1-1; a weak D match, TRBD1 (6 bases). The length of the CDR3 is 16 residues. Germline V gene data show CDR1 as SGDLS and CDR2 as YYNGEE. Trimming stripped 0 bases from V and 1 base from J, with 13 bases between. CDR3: CASSVGWGAPNTEAFF. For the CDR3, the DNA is TGTGCCAGCAGCGTAGGCTGGGGGGCTCCGAACACTGAAGCTTTCTTT.

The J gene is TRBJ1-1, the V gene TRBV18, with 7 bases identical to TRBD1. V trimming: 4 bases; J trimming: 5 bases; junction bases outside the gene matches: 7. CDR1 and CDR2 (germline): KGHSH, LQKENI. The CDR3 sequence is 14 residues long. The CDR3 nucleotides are TGTGCCAGCTCACAACGGGACAGTGTAACTGAAGCTTTCTTT. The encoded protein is CASSQRDSVTEAFF.

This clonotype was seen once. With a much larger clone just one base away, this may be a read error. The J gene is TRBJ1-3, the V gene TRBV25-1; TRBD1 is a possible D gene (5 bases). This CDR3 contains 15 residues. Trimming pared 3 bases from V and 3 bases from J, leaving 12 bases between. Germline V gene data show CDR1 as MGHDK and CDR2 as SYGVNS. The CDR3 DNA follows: TGTGCCAGCAGTGAGGCCGGGGCTCTTGGAAACACCATATATTTT. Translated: CASSEAGALGNTIYF.

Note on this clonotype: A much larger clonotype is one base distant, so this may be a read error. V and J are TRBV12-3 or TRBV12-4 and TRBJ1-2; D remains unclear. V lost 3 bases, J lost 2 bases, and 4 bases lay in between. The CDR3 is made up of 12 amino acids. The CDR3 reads CASSFGNYGYTF. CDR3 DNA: TGTGCCAGCAGTTTTGGGAACTATGGCTACACCTTC.

CDR3 in amino acids: CSEGLPNTGELFF. The CDR3 bases are TGCAGTGAGGGGTTACCCAACACCGGGGAGCTGTTTTTT. This chain uses TRBV29-1 with TRBJ2-2; the D call may be TRBD1 or TRBD2 (5 bases each). The CDR3 is 13 residues long. Germline V gene data show CDR1 as SQVTM and CDR2 as ANQGSEA.

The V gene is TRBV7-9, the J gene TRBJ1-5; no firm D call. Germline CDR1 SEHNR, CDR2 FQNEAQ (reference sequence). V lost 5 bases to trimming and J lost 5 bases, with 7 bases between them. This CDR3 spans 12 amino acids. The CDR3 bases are TGTGCCAGCAGCCCCTGGGATCAGCCCCAGCATTTT. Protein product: CASSPWDQPQHF.

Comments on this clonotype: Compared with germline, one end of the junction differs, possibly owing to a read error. The CDR3 DNA sequence: TGTGCCAGCAGCCTTATAGGGGGAGGTCAAGAGGCCCAGTACTTC. Encoded protein: CASSLIGGGQEAQYF. The gene calls are TRBV28 and TRBJ2-5; D assignment may be TRBD1 or TRBD2 (6 bases each). Germline V gives CDR1 MDHEN, CDR2 SYDVKM. This CDR3 region has 15 residues.

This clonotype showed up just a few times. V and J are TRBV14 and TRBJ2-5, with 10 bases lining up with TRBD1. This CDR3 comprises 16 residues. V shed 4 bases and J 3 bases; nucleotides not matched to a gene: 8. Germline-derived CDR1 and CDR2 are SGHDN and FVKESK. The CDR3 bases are TGTGCCAGCAGCCCTACGGGACAGGGGCTAAAAGAGACCCAGTACTTC. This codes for CASSPTGQGLKETQYF.

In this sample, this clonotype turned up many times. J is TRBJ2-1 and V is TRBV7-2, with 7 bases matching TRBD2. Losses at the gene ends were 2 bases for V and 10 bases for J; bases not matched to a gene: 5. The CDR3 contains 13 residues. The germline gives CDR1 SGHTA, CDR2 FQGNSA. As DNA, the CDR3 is TGTGCCAGCAGCTTATACTCTAGCGGAGAGCAGTTCTTC. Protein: CASSLYSSGEQFF.

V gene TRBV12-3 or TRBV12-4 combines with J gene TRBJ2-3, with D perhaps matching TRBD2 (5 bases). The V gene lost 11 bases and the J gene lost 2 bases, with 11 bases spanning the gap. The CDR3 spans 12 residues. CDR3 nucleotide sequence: TGTGCCGACGGGGATTACACAGATACGCAGTATTTT. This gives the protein CADGDYTDTQYF.

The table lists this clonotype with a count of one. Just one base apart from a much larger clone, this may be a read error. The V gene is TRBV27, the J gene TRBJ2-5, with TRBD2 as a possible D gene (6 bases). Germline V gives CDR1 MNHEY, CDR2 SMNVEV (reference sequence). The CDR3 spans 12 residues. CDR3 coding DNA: TGTGCCAGCAGTTTTCCAGGGAGGACCCAGTGCTTC. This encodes CASSFPGRTQCF.